This T cell receptor (beta chain) was recovered during a study of CD8 T cells in ankylosing spondylitis. TCRdb re-called the 5' RACE reads through MiXCR, storing one row per CDR3 protein. The sample has hundreds of thousands of distinct CDR3 sequences, roughly 10% seen once. Study-level findings and limits: About 8 highly homologous variants made up a TCR beta motif, and this motif appeared characteristic of ankylosing spondylitis blood.

This clonotype was counted many times. The antigen remains unidentified. Germline V gene lookup returns CDR1 LGHNA and CDR2 YSLEER. CDR3 size: 16 residues. Trimming took 5 bases from V and 0 from J; bases not matched to a gene: 9. The genes are TRBV4-3 and TRBJ2-7; 8 bases agree with TRBD2. The origin of this receptor is a male donor with ankylosing spondylitis. Material for sequencing was blood, either unsorted or a sorted T cell fraction (not recorded which). Written as DNA, the CDR3 is TGCGCCAGCAGCTTAAGGGGTAGCGGGACCTCCTACGAGCAGTACTTC. It translates to CASSLRGSGTSYEQYF.